The 28 T cell receptor beta chains listed next were all sequenced from one sample in a study of cytomegalovirus exposure and HLA in healthy donors. Repertoires were generated with immunoSEQ multiplex PCR, while TCRdb's copy carries only in-frame clones and drops some. This table has some 160,000 clones, around 90% appearing once. The specimen was PBMCs. Receptors were obtained from a man aged 18 to 29 in good health and CMV-seronegative.

CDR3 in DNA: TGTGCCAGCAGTCCATTGGGACAGGGACTGTTTTTT. Protein sequence: CASSPLGQGLFF. The V call is TRBV27, the J call TRBJ1-4, with 9 positions matching TRBD1. The CDR3 runs to 12 residues. CDR1 is MNHEY, CDR2 SMNVEV, per germline (reference sequence). Trimming at V came to 5 bases and at J to 13 bases, leaving 5 bases not matched to a gene.

This chain connects TRBV5-1 to TRBJ2-3; TRBD2 matches 9 bases. The J segment lost 2 bases and the V segment lost 3 bases, leaving 4 bases of the junction unmatched. Germline V gives CDR1 SGHRS, CDR2 YFSETQ. The CDR3 totals 15 residues. The DNA for the CDR3 is TGCGCCAGCAGCTCGGTAGCGGGAGTCACAGATACGCAGTATTTT. Residues: CASSSVAGVTDTQYF.

The genes are TRBV6-5 and TRBJ1-2; D is possibly TRBD1 (6 bases). Germline V gene lookup returns CDR1 MNHEY and CDR2 SVGAGI. The CDR3 is 13 amino acids. Trimming shortened V by 2 bases and J by 8 bases, and 12 bases separated the two germline ends. CDR3 sequence: CASSYVYREGYTF. For the CDR3, the DNA is TGTGCCAGCAGTTACGTTTACAGGGAGGGCTACACCTTC.

This chain connects TRBV19 to TRBJ2-1, with 7 positions matching TRBD1. There are 16 residues in the CDR3. Germline-derived CDR1 and CDR2 are LNHDA and SQIVND (reference sequence). The trim removed 3 bases at V and 8 bases at J, leaving 13 bases unmatched. The CDR3 sequence is CASSIYPQGVVDEQFF. CDR3 sequence (DNA): TGTGCCAGTAGTATTTACCCCCAGGGGGTAGTGGATGAGCAGTTCTTC.

The genes are TRBV9 and TRBJ2-3, with 8 bases identical to TRBD2. The CDR3 consists of 17 residues. Per the germline V gene, CDR1 is SGDLS and CDR2 is YYNGEE. J was trimmed by 5 bases and V by 0 bases; bases with no gene match: 11. The CDR3 DNA is TGTGCCAGCAGCGTAGATTCTGATAGCGGGAAAAAAGATACGCAGTATTTT. Translation: CASSVDSDSGKKDTQYF.

This clone was picked up one time. The V gene is TRBV7-6, the J gene TRBJ2-1, with 8 bases fitting TRBD2. V trimming: 8 bases; J trimming: 13 bases; junction bases outside the gene matches: 13. The V gene's germline CDR1 is SGHVS and CDR2 FNYEAQ. This CDR3 spans 13 amino acids. CDR3 coding DNA: TGTGCCAGCCGCCCCGGGGGGGGCGGTTTCCAGTTCTTC. This codes for CASRPGGGGFQFF.

This chain links TRBV28 with TRBJ2-5; 8 bases map to TRBD1. CDR1 is MDHEN and CDR2 is SYDVKM in the germline V gene. The CDR3 runs to 14 residues. Trimming removed 5 bases from V and 9 bases from J; junction bases left unmatched: 11. The CDR3 is CASSPSTGTGPQYF. Written as DNA, the CDR3 is TGTGCCAGCAGTCCCTCTACCGGGACAGGTCCCCAGTACTTC.

The gene calls are TRBV2 and TRBJ2-2; TRBD2 matches 8 bases. Trimming cost V 8 bases and J 1 base; bases outside gene matches: 6. This CDR3 has 15 residues. Germline V CDR1 and CDR2: SNHLY, FYNNEI. The CDR3, as DNA: TGTGCCAGCTGCACTAGCGGATTGAACACCGGGGAGCTGTTTTTT. Protein sequence: CASCTSGLNTGELFF.

This clone was counted a single time. J is TRBJ1-2 and V is TRBV7-8, with D uncertain. Germline CDR1 reads SGHVS; CDR2 reads FQNEAQ. Trimming pared 0 bases from V and 8 bases from J, leaving 10 bases between. CDR3 length: 13 amino acids. The CDR3 nucleotides read TGTGCCAGCAGCTTAGCGAACTTCCTGGGCTACACCTTC. Its translation is CASSLANFLGYTF.

The DNA of the CDR3 is TGTGCCAGCAGCTTTAGGGGCGGGAGCTCCTACGAGCAGTACTTC. It translates to CASSFRGGSSYEQYF. The chain carries TRBV5-6 and TRBJ2-7; TRBD2 agrees at 7 bases. Trimming took 2 bases from V and 0 from J; bases not matched to a gene: 5. This CDR3 has 15 amino acids. The germline gives CDR1 SGHDT, CDR2 YYEEEE.

This clone was found a few times. The chain has TRBV6-1 and TRBJ2-6, with D maybe TRBD1 (5 bases). CDR3 length: 17 residues. Germline values: CDR1 MNHNS, CDR2 SASEGT. The ends were cut back, 4 bases at V and 2 bases at J, with 15 bases in the middle. CDR3: CASSGPSAGTGANVLTF. CDR3 nucleotide sequence: TGTGCCAGCAGTGGACCCAGTGCAGGGACTGGGGCCAACGTCCTGACTTTC.

The V and J genes are TRBV11-2 and TRBJ2-7; 7 bases agree with TRBD1. Germline V CDR1 and CDR2: SGHAT, FQNNGV. The CDR3 is made up of 14 amino acids. V lost 3 bases and J lost 6; bases outside the gene matches: 8. CDR3 protein: CASSFKGQSIEQYF. CDR3 coding DNA: TGTGCCAGCAGCTTCAAGGGACAGAGCATCGAGCAGTACTTC.

The rearrangement links TRBV11-2 to TRBJ2-7, with a tentative D call TRBD2 (6 bases). This CDR3 contains 13 residues. In germline, CDR1 is SGHAT, CDR2 FQNNGV. The ends were cut back, 1 base at V and 7 bases at J, with 11 bases in the middle. CDR3 protein: CASSLGVAGEQYV. In DNA, the CDR3 is TGTGCCAGCAGCTTAGGGGTGGCGGGAGAGCAGTACGTC.

The CDR3 loop reads CASSLGRPEGGEQYF. As DNA, the CDR3 is TGTGCCAGCAGCTTGGGTAGACCCGAGGGAGGCGAGCAGTACTTC. The V and J genes are TRBV5-4 and TRBJ2-7; TRBD2 might be the D (6 bases). Germline loops: CDR1 SGHNT, CDR2 YYREEE (reference sequence). The V end lost 0 bases, the J end lost 6 bases, and 16 bases lay between the germline ends. This CDR3 comprises 15 residues. The entire variable domain, with the rest obtained from reference TRBV5-4 and TRBJ2-7, is as follows: ETGVTQSPTHLIKTRGQQVTLRCSSQSGHNTVSWYQQALGQGPQFIFQYYREEENGRGNFPPRFSGLQFPNYSSELNVNALELDDSALYLCASSLGRPEGGEQYFGPGTRLTVT.

The chain joins TRBV6-5 to TRBJ1-3, with 9 bases fitting TRBD1. CDR3 length: 16 residues. J gave up 4 bases and V 0 bases, and 4 bases lay outside the gene matches. The germline V gene encodes CDR1 MNHEY and CDR2 SVGAGI. The CDR3 loop reads CASSYSGQGTGNTIYF. As DNA, the CDR3 is TGTGCCAGCAGTTACTCGGGACAGGGAACAGGAAACACCATATATTTT.

The chain employs TRBV5-6 and TRBJ2-7, with TRBD2 matching over 10 bases. The CDR3 is 14 residues long. V gave up 5 bases and J gave up 4 bases; unmatched junction bases: 6. The germline CDR1 and CDR2 sequences are SGHDT and YYEEEE. CDR3 amino acids: CASRASGGIYEQYV. The CDR3 bases are TGTGCCAGCAGGGCTAGCGGGGGTATTTACGAGCAGTACGTC.

This clone has only one observation. This rearrangement joins TRBV19 to TRBJ1-2; no clear D. This CDR3 comprises 15 residues. Trimming left V 0 bases short and J 4 bases short, with 12 bases between. The germline V gene encodes CDR1 LNHDA and CDR2 SQIVND (reference sequence). The CDR3 is CASSIDTTGGYGYTF. The CDR3 DNA is TGTGCCAGTAGTATAGATACGACGGGAGGCTATGGCTACACCTTC.

The chain employs TRBV29-1 and TRBJ2-1; 8 bases are shared with TRBD1. The trim removed 3 bases at V and 6 bases at J, leaving 7 bases unmatched. The CDR3 loop spans 14 amino acids. The V gene's germline CDR1 is SQVTM and CDR2 ANQGSEA. The CDR3 here is CSVDVGTGSNEQFF. CDR3 nucleotides: TGCAGCGTTGATGTTGGGACAGGATCCAATGAGCAGTTCTTC.

The chain uses TRBV11-3 and TRBJ2-1, with TRBD2 matching over 13 bases. Germline V gives CDR1 SGHNT, CDR2 YENEEA. The V gene end was trimmed by 5 bases and the J gene end by 1 base; junction bases not matched to a gene: 8. This CDR3 region has 18 residues. CDR3 sequence reads: CASSPLAGGPGSYNEQFF. The CDR3 coding sequence is TGTGCCAGCAGCCCACTAGCGGGAGGGCCGGGGTCCTACAATGAGCAGTTCTTC.

This chain uses TRBV2 with TRBJ1-5; tentatively, D is TRBD1 (6 bases). The V gene's germline CDR1 is SNHLY and CDR2 FYNNEI. This CDR3 is 15 amino acids long. V was cut by 3 bases and J by 8 bases, with 17 bases left in between. The CDR3 bases are TGTGCCAGCAGTGACCTTCCGACAGGCGGTAAGCCCCAGCATTTT. Amino acids: CASSDLPTGGKPQHF.

This chain joins TRBV29-1 and TRBJ2-1; possible D gene TRBD1, 5 bases. In germline, CDR1 is SQVTM, CDR2 ANQGSEA. Deletions cut 1 base from V and 15 bases from J, with 19 bases between. The CDR3 has 13 residues. The CDR3 spells CSVEAQGGESSFF. CDR3 DNA: TGCAGCGTTGAAGCGCAGGGTGGAGAGTCCTCGTTCTTC.

The genes are TRBV28 and TRBJ1-5, with D possibly matching TRBD1 (5 bases). Germline CDR1 reads MDHEN; CDR2 reads SYDVKM. Trimming pared 5 bases from V and 5 bases from J, leaving 16 bases between. The CDR3 loop spans 15 amino acids. The chain's CDR3 is CASSPGTTVHQPQHF. The CDR3 nucleotides read TGTGCCAGCAGTCCCGGAACGACAGTCCATCAGCCCCAGCATTTT.

This chain joins TRBV7-2 and TRBJ1-5; D remains unclear. V was clipped by 2 bases and J by 7 bases, with 12 bases between them. The CDR3 is 14 amino acids. CDR1 is SGHTA and CDR2 is FQGNSA in the germline V gene. The CDR3 is CASSLRGGKQPQHF. The DNA for the CDR3 is TGTGCCAGCAGCTTACGAGGAGGAAAACAGCCCCAGCATTTT.

The genes are TRBV18 and TRBJ1-1; unclear D gene. The CDR3 length is 17 residues. Trimming left V 3 bases short and J 1 base short, with 18 bases between. Germline V gene data show CDR1 as KGHSH and CDR2 as LQKENI. The DNA for the CDR3 is TGTGCCAGCTCACCGAAAGAACAGACGGTCGGGAACACTGAAGCTTTCTTT. Encoded protein: CASSPKEQTVGNTEAFF.

The chain couples TRBV7-6 to TRBJ2-1; 12 nucleotides line up with TRBD2. This CDR3 is 17 amino acids long. CDR1 and CDR2 from the germline V gene are SGHVS and FNYEAQ. V was clipped by 4 bases and J by 1 base; unmatched bases: 5. The CDR3 region is CASSSRTSGESYNEQFF. CDR3 nucleotides: TGTGCCAGCAGCTCCCGGACTAGCGGGGAGTCCTACAATGAGCAGTTCTTC.

The chain has TRBV10-2 and TRBJ2-7; 9 bases match TRBD2. The junction had 4 bases not matched to a gene; V was cut back by 2 bases and J by 5 bases. Germline-derived CDR1 and CDR2 are WSHSY and SAAADI. CDR3 length: 14 residues. The CDR3: CASSETSGRDEQYF. The CDR3 region has the DNA TGCGCCAGCAGTGAGACTAGCGGGCGCGACGAGCAGTACTTC.

The chain employs TRBV30 and TRBJ1-2; the D is unclear. V lost 4 bases and J 0 bases, leaving 9 bases between the germline ends. CDR1 is GTSNPN, CDR2 SVGIG, per germline (reference sequence). This CDR3 has 13 residues. The DNA for the CDR3 is TGTGCCTGGAACCCGGGGACTAACTATGGCTACACCTTC. Translated: CAWNPGTNYGYTF.

The V gene is TRBV27, the J gene TRBJ1-2; TRBD1 is a possible D gene (6 bases). Looked up from germline, CDR1 is MNHEY and CDR2 is SMNVEV (reference sequence). The germline V and J ends were trimmed by 3 bases and 5 bases, with 10 bases remaining between them. The length of the CDR3 is 13 residues. DNA of the CDR3: TGTGCCAGCAGTTTCGGGACACCGTATGGCTACACCTTC. Protein sequence: CASSFGTPYGYTF.